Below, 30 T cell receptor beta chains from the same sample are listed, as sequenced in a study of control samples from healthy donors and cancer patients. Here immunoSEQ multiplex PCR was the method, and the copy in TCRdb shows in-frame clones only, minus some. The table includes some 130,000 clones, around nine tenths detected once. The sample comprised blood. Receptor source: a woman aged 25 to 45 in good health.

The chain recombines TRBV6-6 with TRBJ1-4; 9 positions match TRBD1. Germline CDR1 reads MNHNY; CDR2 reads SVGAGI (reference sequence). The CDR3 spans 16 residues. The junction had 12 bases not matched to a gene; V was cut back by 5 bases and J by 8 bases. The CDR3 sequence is CASSPNPGQGTEKLFF. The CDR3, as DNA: TGTGCCAGCAGTCCGAATCCGGGACAGGGAACCGAAAAACTGTTTTTT.

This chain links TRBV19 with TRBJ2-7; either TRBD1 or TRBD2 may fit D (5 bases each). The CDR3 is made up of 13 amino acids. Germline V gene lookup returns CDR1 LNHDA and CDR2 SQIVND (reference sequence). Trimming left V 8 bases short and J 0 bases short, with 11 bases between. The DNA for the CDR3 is TGTGCCAGTCGCCGGGACGGCTCCTACGAGCAGTACTTC. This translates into CASRRDGSYEQYF.

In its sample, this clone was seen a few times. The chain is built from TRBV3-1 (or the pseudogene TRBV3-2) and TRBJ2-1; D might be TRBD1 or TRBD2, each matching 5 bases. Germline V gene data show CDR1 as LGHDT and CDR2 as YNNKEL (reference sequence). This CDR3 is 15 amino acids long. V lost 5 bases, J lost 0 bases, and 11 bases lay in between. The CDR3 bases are TGTGCCAGCAGCGCCGGGGCCCTCTCCTACAATGAGCAGTTCTTC. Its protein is CASSAGALSYNEQFF.

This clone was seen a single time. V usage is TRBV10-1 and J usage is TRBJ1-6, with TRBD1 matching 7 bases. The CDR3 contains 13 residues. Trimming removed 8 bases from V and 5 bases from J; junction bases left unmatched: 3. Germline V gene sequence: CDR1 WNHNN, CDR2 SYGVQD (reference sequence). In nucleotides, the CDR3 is TGCGCCAGCCTCGACAGGGATAATTCACCCCTCCACTTT. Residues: CASLDRDNSPLHF.

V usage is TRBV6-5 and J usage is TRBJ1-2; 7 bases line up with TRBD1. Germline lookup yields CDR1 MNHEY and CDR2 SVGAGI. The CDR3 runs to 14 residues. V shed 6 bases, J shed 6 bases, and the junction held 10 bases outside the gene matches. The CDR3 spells CASRGSGTVHGYTF. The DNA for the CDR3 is TGTGCCAGCAGGGGCTCCGGGACAGTTCATGGCTACACCTTC.

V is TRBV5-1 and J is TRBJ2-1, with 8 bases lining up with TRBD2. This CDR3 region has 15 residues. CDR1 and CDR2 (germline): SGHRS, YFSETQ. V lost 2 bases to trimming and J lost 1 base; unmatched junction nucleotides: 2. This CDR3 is CASSLGGRSYNEQFF. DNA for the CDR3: TGCGCCAGCAGCTTAGGCGGGAGGTCCTACAATGAGCAGTTCTTC.

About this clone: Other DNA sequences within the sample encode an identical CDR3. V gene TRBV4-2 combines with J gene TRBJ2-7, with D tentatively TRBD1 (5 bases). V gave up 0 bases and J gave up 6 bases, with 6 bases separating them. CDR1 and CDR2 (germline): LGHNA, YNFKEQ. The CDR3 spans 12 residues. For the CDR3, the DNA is TGTGCCAGCAGCCAAGATAGGGGCGAGCAGTACTTC. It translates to CASSQDRGEQYF.

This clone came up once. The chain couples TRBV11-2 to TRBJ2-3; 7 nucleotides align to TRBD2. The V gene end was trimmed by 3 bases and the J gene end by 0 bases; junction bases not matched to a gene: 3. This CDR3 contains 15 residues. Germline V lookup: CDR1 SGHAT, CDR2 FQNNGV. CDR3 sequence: CASSFNSGSTDTQYF. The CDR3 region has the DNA TGTGCCAGCAGCTTTAATAGCGGGAGCACAGATACGCAGTATTTT.

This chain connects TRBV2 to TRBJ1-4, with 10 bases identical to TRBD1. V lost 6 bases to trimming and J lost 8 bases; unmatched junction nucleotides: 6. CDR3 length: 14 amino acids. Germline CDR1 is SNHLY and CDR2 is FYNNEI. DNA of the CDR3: TGTGCCAGCAGGGATGGACAGGGGGACGAAAAACTGTTTTTT. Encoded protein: CASRDGQGDEKLFF.

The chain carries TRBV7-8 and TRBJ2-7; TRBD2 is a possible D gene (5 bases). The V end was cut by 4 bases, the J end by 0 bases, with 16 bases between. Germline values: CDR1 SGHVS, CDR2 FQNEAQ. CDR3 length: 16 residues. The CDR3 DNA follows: TGTGCCAGCAGCTCACGGAGGAGTCCCCCCTCCTACGAGCAGTACTTC. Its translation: CASSSRRSPPSYEQYF.

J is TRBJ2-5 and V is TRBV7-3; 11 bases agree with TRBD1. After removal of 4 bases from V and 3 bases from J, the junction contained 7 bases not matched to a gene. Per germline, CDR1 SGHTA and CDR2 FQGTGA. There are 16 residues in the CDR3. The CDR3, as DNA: TGTGCCAGCAGCTGGGACCGGGACAGGGGGAAAGAGACCCAGTACTTC. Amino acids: CASSWDRDRGKETQYF.

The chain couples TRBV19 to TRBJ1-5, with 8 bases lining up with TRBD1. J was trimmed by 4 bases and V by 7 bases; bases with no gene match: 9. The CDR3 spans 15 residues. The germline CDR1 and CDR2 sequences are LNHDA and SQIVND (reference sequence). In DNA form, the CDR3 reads TGTGCCAGTACGATGGACAGGGTCGGTAATCAGCCCCAGCATTTT. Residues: CASTMDRVGNQPQHF.

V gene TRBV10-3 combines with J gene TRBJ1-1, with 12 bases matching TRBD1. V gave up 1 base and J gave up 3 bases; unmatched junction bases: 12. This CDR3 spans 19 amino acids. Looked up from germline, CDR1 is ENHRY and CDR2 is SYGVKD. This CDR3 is CAISEFYLGTGGEYTEAFF. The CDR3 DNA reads TGTGCCATCAGTGAGTTTTATTTAGGGACAGGGGGCGAATACACTGAAGCTTTCTTT.

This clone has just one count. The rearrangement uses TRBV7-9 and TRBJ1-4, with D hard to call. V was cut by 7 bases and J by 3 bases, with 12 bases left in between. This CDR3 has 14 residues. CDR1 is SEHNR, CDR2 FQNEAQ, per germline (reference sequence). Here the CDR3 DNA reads TGTGCCAGCACCGGCTCGGGCCCTAATGAAAAACTGTTTTTT. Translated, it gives CASTGSGPNEKLFF.

CDR3 coding DNA: TGCGCCAGCAGCTTGTTGACAGGAATATACGAGCAGTACTTC. This codes for CASSLLTGIYEQYF. The genes are TRBV5-1 and TRBJ2-7, with D possibly matching TRBD1 (6 bases). Germline V gene lookup returns CDR1 SGHRS and CDR2 YFSETQ. The CDR3 runs 14 residues. V shed 1 base and J shed 4 bases, with 12 bases lying between them.

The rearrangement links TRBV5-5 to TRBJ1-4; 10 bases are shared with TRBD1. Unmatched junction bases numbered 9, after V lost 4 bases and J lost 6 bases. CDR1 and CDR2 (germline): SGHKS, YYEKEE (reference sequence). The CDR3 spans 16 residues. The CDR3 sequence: CASSGQGGSRDEKLFF. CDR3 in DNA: TGTGCCAGCAGCGGACAGGGGGGGAGTCGAGATGAAAAACTGTTTTTT.

CDR3 nucleotides: TGTGCCAGCAACTTTCGACTAGCGGGAGTCCGAGAGACCCAGTACTTC. This translates into CASNFRLAGVRETQYF. The chain carries TRBV5-4 and TRBJ2-5; TRBD2 matches at 12 bases. CDR1 SGHNT and CDR2 YYREEE come from the germline V gene (reference sequence). V lost 6 bases to trimming and J lost 4 bases; unmatched junction nucleotides: 10. This CDR3 is 16 amino acids long.

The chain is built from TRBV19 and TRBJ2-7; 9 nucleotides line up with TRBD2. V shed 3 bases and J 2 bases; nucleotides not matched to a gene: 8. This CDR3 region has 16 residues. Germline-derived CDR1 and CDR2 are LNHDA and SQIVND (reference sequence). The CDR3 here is CASSIGGTSRPYEQYF. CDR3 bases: TGTGCCAGTAGTATTGGGGGGACTAGCAGACCCTACGAGCAGTACTTC.

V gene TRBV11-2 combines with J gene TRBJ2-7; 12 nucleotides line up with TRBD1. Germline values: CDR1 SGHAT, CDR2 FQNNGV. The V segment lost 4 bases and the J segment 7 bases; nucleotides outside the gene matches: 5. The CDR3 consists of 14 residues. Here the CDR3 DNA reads TGTGCCAGCAGCTCCGGGACAGGGGGCTGGGAGCAGTACTTC. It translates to CASSSGTGGWEQYF.

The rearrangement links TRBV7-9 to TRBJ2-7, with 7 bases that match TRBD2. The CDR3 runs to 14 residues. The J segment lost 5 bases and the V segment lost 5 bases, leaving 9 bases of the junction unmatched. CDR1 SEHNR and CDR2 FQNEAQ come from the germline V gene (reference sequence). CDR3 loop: CASSPGGGRDEQYF. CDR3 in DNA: TGTGCCAGCAGCCCGGGCGGCGGGAGAGACGAGCAGTACTTC.

The CDR3 DNA reads TGTGCCAGTAGTATAGATCTAGCTAGCGGGAGTTACAATGAGCAGTTCTTC. This gives the protein CASSIDLASGSYNEQFF. The genes are TRBV19 and TRBJ2-1, with TRBD2 identical over 10 bases. Trimming took 0 bases from V and 4 from J; bases not matched to a gene: 6. This CDR3 has 17 amino acids. The germline gives CDR1 LNHDA, CDR2 SQIVND (reference sequence).

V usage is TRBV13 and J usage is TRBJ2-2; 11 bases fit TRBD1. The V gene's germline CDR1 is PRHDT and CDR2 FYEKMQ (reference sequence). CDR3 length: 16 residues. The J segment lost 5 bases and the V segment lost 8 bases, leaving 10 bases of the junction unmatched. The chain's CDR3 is CASGPGQGVWTGELFF. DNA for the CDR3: TGTGCCAGCGGTCCGGGACAGGGGGTTTGGACCGGGGAGCTGTTTTTT.

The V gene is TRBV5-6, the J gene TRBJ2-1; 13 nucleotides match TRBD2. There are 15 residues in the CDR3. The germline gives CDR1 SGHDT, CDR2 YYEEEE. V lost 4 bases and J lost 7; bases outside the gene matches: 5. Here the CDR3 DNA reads TGTGCCAGCAGCCCGGGACTAGCGGGAACAAATGAGCAGTTCTTC. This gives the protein CASSPGLAGTNEQFF. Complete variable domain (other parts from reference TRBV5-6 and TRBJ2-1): DAGVTQSPTHLIKTRGQQVTLRCSPKSGHDTVSWYQQALGQGPQFIFQYYEEEERQRGNFPDRFSGHQFPNYSSELNVNALLLGDSALYLCASSPGLAGTNEQFFGPGTRLTVL.

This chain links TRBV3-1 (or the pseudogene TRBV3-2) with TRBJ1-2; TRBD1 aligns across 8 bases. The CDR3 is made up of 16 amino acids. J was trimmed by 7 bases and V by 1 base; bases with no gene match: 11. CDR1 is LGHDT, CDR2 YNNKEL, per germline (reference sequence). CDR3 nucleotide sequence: TGTGCCAGCAGCCAAGTAGTCCGTCAGGGGGCGGGTGGCTACACCTTC. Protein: CASSQVVRQGAGGYTF.

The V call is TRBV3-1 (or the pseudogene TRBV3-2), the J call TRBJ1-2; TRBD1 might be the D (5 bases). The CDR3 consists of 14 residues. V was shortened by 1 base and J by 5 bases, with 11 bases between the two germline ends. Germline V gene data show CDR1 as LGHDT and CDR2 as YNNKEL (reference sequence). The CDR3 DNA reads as TGTGCCAGCAGCCAAGGGGCCAGGGAGTATGGCTACACCTTC. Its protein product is CASSQGAREYGYTF.

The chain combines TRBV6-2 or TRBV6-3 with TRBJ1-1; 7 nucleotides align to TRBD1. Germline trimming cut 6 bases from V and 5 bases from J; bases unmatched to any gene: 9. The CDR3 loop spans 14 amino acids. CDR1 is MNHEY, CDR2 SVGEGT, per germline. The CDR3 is CASSQRQGGTEAFF. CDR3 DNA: TGTGCCAGCAGCCAAAGACAGGGAGGGACTGAAGCTTTCTTT.

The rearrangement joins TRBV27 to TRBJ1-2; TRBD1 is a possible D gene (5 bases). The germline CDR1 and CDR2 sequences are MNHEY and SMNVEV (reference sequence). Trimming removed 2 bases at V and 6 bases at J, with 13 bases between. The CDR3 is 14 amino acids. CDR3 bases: TGTGCCAGCAGTTTAATTGCAGGGCTGGATGGCTACACCTTC. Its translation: CASSLIAGLDGYTF.

The CDR3 spells CAWAGGFDQPQHF. The CDR3 nucleotides are TGTGCCTGGGCCGGGGGATTCGATCAGCCCCAGCATTTT. J is TRBJ1-5 and V is TRBV30, with D possibly being TRBD1 (5 bases). Trimming shortened V by 5 bases and J by 5 bases, and 13 bases separated the two germline ends. The germline V gene has CDR1 GTSNPN and CDR2 SVGIG (reference sequence). CDR3 length: 13 residues.

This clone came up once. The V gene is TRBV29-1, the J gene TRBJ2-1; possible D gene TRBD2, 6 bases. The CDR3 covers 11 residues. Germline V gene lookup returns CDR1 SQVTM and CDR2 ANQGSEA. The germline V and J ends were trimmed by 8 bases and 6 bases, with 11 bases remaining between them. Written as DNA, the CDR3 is TGCAGCTACGGGAGAGGCAATGAGCAGTTCTTC. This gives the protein CSYGRGNEQFF.

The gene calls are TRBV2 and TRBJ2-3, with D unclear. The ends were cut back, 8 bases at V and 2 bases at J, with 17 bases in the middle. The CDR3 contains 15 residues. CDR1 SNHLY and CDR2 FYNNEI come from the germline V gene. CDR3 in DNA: TGTGCCAGCGGATCAACCCGCACCGACACAGATACGCAGTATTTT. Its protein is CASGSTRTDTDTQYF.